This T cell receptor (beta chain) was sequenced during a study of blood T cell repertoires in COVID-19. The overall study: Donors in the United States, Italy and Spain gave samples during acute or convalescent COVID-19. Sources were T cells, B-cell-depleted T cells, or PBMCs; the material itself was cDNA or gDNA.

This CDR3 contains 14 residues. The germline gives CDR1 SGHRS, CDR2 YFSETQ. Trimming removed 5 bases from V and 2 bases from J, with 12 bases in between. About this clone: Different DNA sequences within this sample yield the same CDR3.

Produced via immunoSEQ multiplex PCR; TCRdb's table is partial and in-frame only. This sample carries 60,000 or so clones, approximately 78% of them seen once, and the ten largest clones take more than 12%. The V gene is TRBV5-1, the J gene TRBJ2-3; perhaps TRBD1 as D (6 bases). This TCR was recovered from a man older than 75 with acute or convalescent COVID-19. The specimen sequenced was peripheral blood. CDR3 in amino acids: CASRKQGATDTQYF. CDR3 DNA: TGCGCCAGCAGAAAACAGGGAGCCACAGATACGCAGTATTTT.